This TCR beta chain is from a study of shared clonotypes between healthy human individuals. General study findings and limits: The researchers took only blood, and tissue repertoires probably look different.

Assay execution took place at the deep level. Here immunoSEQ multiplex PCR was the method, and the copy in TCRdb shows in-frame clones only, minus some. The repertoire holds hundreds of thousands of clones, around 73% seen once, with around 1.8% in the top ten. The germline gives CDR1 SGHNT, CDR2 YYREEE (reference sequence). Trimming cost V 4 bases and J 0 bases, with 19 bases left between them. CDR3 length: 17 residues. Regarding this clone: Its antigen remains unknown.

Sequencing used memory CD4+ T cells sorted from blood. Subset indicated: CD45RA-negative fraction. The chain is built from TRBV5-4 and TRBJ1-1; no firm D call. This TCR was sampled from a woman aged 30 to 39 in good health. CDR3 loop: CASSRKDWTDMNTEAFF. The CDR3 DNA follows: TGTGCCAGCAGCCGAAAAGATTGGACGGATATGAACACTGAAGCTTTCTTT.